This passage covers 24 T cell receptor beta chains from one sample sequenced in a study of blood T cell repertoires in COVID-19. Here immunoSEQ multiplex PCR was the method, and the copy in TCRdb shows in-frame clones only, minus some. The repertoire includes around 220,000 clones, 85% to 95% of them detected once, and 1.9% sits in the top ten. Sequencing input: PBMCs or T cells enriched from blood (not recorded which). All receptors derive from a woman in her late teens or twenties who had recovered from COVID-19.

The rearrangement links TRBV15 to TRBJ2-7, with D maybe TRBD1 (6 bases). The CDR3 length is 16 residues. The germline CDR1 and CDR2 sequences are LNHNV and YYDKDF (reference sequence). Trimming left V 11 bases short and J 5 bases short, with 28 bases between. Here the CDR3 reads CARPDRRNPANHEQYF. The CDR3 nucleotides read TGTGCCCGACCCGACAGGCGCAATCCCGCAAATCACGAGCAGTACTTC.

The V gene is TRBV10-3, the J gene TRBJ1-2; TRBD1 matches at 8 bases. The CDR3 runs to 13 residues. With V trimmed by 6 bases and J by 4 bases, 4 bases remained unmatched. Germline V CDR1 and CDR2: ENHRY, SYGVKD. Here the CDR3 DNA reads TGTGCCATCAGGGAGACAGGGGTCTATGGCTACACCTTC. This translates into CAIRETGVYGYTF.

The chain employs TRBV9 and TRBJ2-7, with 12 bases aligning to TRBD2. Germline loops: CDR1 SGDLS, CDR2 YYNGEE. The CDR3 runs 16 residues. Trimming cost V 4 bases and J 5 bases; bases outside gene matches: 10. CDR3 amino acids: CASSPVTSGRVHEQYF. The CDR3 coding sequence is TGTGCCAGCAGCCCAGTGACTAGCGGGAGAGTCCACGAGCAGTACTTC.

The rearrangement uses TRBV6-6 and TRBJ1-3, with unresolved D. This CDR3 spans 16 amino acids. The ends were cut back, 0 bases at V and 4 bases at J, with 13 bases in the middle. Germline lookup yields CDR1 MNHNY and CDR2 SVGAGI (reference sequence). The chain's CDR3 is CASSYSRERFGNTIYF. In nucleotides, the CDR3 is TGTGCCAGCAGTTACTCGCGGGAGCGTTTCGGAAACACCATATATTTT.

This CDR3 is CASSVGRDRGGTEAFF. The DNA for the CDR3 is TGTGCCAGCAGCGTAGGCCGAGACAGGGGGGGCACTGAAGCTTTCTTT. The chain joins TRBV5-4 to TRBJ1-1; 9 bases are shared with TRBD1. The CDR3 totals 16 residues. The V gene end was trimmed by 4 bases and the J gene end by 4 bases; junction bases not matched to a gene: 11. The germline CDR1 and CDR2 sequences are SGHNT and YYREEE (reference sequence).

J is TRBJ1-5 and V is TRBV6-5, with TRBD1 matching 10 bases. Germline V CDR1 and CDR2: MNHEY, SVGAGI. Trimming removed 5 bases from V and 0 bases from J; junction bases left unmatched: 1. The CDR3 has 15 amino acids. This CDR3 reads CASSRQGASNQPQHF. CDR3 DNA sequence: TGTGCCAGCAGTAGACAGGGGGCTAGCAATCAGCCCCAGCATTTT.

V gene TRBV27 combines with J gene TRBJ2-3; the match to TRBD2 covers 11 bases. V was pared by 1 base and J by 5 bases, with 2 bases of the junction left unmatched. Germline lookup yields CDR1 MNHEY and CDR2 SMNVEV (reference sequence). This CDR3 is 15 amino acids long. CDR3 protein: CASSLLAGGLDTQYF. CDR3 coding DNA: TGTGCCAGCAGTTTATTAGCGGGAGGGTTAGATACGCAGTATTTT.

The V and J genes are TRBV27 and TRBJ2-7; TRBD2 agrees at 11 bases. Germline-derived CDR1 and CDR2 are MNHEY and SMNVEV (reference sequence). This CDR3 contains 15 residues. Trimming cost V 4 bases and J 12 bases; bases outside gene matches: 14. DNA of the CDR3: TGTGCCAGCAGTTCCTCTCTAGCGGGAGGCGGCGGGAGGTACTTC. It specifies CASSSSLAGGGGRYF.

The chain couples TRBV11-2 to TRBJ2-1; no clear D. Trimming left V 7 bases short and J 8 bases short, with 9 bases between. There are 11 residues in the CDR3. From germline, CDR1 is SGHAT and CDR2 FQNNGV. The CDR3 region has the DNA TGTGCCAGCACCAACTTCGATGAGCAGTTCTTC. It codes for CASTNFDEQFF.

In DNA form, the CDR3 reads TGTGCCAGCAGTTTGGGCTCCGATCAGCCCCAGCATTTT. It yields the protein CASSLGSDQPQHF. The chain links TRBV12-3 or TRBV12-4 to TRBJ1-5; D remains unclear. The CDR3 is 13 amino acids. The V and J ends lost 3 bases and 5 bases respectively, with 8 bases between them.

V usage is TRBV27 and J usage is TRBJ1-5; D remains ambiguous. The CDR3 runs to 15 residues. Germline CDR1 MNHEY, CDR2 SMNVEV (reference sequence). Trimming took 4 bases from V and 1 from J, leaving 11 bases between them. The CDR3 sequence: CASSYRSLSNQPQHF. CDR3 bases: TGTGCCAGCAGTTACCGTAGTCTGAGCAATCAGCCCCAGCATTTT.

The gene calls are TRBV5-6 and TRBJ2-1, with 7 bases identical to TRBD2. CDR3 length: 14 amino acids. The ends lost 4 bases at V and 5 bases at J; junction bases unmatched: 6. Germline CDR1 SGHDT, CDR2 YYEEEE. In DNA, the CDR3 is TGTGCCAGCAGCATAAAGCGGGGCCACAATGAGCAGTTCTTC. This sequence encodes CASSIKRGHNEQFF.

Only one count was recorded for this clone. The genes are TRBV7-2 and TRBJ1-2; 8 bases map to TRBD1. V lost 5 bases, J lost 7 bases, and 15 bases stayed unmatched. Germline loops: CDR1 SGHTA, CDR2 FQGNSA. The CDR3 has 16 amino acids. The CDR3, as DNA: TGTGCCAGCAGCGCGAGCAGGGGGCGCCGGGCTTCTGGCTACACCTTC. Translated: CASSASRGRRASGYTF.

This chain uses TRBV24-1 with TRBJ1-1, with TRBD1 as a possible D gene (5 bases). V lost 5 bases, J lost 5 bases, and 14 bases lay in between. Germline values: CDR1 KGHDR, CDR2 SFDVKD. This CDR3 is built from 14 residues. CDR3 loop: CATSAPGRTTEAFF. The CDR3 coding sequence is TGTGCCACCAGTGCGCCAGGGCGGACAACTGAAGCTTTCTTT.

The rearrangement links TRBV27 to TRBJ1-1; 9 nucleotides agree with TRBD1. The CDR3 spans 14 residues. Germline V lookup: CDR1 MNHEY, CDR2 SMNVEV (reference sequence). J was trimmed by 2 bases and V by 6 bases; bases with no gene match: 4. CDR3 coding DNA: TGTGCCAGCAGGGACAGGGGACGAAACACTGAAGCTTTCTTT. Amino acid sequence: CASRDRGRNTEAFF.

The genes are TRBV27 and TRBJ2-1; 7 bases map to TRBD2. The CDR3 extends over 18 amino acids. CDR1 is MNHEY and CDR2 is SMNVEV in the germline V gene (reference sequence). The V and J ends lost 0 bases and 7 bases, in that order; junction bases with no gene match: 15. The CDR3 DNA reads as TGTGCCAGCAGTTTATCCGTCTGGGGCGGGAGTCAAGGAAATGAGCAGTTCTTC. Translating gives CASSLSVWGGSQGNEQFF.

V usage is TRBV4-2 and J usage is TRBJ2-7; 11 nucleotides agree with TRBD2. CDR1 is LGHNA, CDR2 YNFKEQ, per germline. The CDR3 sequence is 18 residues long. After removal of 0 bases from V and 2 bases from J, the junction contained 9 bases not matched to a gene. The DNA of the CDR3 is TGTGCCAGCAGCCAAGATTGGGAGCTAGCGGGGGGAACCTACGAGCAGTACTTC. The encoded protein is CASSQDWELAGGTYEQYF.

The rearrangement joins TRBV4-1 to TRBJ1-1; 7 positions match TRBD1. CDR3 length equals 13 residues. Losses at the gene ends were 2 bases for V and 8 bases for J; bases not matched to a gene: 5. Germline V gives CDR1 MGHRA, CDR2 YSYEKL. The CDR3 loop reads CASSQLGQVEAFF. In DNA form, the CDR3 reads TGCGCCAGCAGCCAACTCGGACAGGTCGAAGCTTTCTTT.

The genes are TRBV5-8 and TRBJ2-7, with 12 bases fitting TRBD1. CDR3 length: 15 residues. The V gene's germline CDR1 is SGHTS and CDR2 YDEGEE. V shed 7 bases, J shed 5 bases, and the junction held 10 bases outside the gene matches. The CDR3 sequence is CASFKPGQGADEQYF. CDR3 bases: TGTGCCAGCTTCAAACCGGGACAGGGGGCGGACGAGCAGTACTTC.

The chain's CDR3 is CASGLVLRYDTEAFF. CDR3 coding DNA: TGTGCTAGTGGTTTGGTACTGAGGTATGACACTGAAGCTTTCTTT. The V and J genes are TRBV12-5 and TRBJ1-1; D gene unclear. CDR3 length equals 15 residues. V lost 0 bases to trimming and J lost 3 bases, with 11 bases between them. Per the germline V gene, CDR1 is LGHNT and CDR2 is FRNRAP.

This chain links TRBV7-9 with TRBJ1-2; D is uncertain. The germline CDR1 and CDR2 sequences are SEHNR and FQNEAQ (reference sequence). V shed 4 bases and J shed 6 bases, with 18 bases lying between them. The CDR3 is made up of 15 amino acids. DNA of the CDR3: TGTGCCAGCAGCTACCGTCTAAGTCTCGTAGATGGCTACACCTTC. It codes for CASSYRLSLVDGYTF.

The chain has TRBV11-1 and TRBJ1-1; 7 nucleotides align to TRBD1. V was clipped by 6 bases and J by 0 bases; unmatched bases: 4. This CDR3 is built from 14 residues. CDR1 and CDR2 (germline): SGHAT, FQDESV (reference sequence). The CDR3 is CASRGQTMNTEAFF. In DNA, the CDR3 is TGTGCCAGCAGGGGACAGACGATGAACACTGAAGCTTTCTTT. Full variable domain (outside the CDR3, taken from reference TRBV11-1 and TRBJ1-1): EAEVAQSPRYKITEKSQAVAFWCDPISGHATLYWYRQILGQGPELLVQFQDESVVDDSQLPKDRFSAERLKGVDSTLKIQPAELGDSAMYLCASRGQTMNTEAFFGQGTRLTVV.

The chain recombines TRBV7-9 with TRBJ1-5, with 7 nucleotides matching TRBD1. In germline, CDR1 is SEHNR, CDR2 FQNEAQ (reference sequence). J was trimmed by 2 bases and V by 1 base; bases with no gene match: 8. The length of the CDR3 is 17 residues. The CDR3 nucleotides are TGTGCCAGCAGCTTAGGACAGGGCTCAGGGGGCAATCAGCCCCAGCATTTT. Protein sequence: CASSLGQGSGGNQPQHF.

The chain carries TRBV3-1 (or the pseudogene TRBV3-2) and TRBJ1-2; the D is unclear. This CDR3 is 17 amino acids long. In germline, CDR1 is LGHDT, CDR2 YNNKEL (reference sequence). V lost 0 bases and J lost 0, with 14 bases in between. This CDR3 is CASSQESWAGTNYGYTF. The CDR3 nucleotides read TGTGCCAGCAGCCAAGAAAGTTGGGCAGGTACTAACTATGGCTACACCTTC.